Sequencing of this T cell receptor beta chain was carried out in a study of blood T cell repertoires in COVID-19 (TCRdb year 2020). At the level of the whole study: Collaborator samples came from the United States, Italy and Spain and covered acute and convalescent phases of COVID-19. Where available, HLA class I and class II types were taken from metadata supplied by the sample provider and were not determined by assay-based typing. The repertoires were made available in a free public database intended to serve as a resource for research on the immune response to SARS-CoV-2. The samples were drawn from two sources: the first 160 participants of the ongoing ImmuneRACE study, and 1,254 subjects contributed by 6 global collaborators. Deeply sampled blood TCRbeta repertoires from subjects exposed to, actively infected with, or recovered from COVID-19 were included in the dataset. A de-identified subject ID, COVID-19 status, age in years and sex were almost always included in the sample metadata. The material from the prospective study consisted of cDNA or gDNA derived from T cells, B-cell-depleted T cells, or PBMCs. What the study reported, not specific to this receptor: The amount of clinical and demographic metadata varied by source and participant and was provided uncurated.

CDR1 is given as SGHVS and CDR2 as FQNEAQ, both from the germline V gene. Including the terminal cysteine and phenylalanine, the CDR3 comprises 14 residues. Solely the CDR3 DNA is kept, with 42 bases framed from the first base. Compared with germline, V lacks 5 bases and J lacks 5 bases; bases without a gene match: 6. The collaborating institutions used their own protocols to collect whole blood in K2EDTA tubes. Collaborator samples were shipped for TCRbeta analysis as frozen whole blood, isolated PBMCs, or DNA extracted from either sample type. TCRbeta CDR3 regions were amplified from genomic DNA using the immunoSEQ Assay, a bias-controlled multiplex PCR. Turning to the authors' computational methods: Within the assay, amplification of reference gene primers was used to estimate how many nucleated cells each sample contained. Sequence reads were collapsed and filtered to measure the absolute abundance of every unique TCRbeta CDR3 rearrangement. For each sample, productive Simpson clonality was calculated by taking the square root of Simpson's diversity index across productive rearrangements. TCRdb took over this immuneACCESS table, retaining in-frame rearrangements with V and J assigned. Such tables are incomplete; in checked studies, under half of the missing clones stem from an unresolved V gene, and the remainder is unexplained. The V and J calls and clone size were taken over from that table, and D and trimming were inferred from the DNA. The sample table contains around 450,000 clones; only one count was recorded for roughly 90% of them. Over 4% of the sample goes to the ten largest clones.

As to this clone: Its antigen specificity is not known. Nothing much larger sits one base from this clone, and base qualities are not available.

This receptor chain uses TRBV7-8 and TRBJ1-1; TRBD1 lines up with 9 middle nucleotides. This sequence originates from a woman younger than 45 with acute or convalescent COVID-19. Sequences were obtained from peripheral blood. The DNA sequence is as follows: TGTGCCAGCAGCCGAGACAGGGGGAGGACTGAAGCTTTCTTT. It translates as CASSRDRGRTEAFF.